These T cell receptor beta chains were read from a single sample in a study of blood T cell repertoires in COVID-19. The assay was immunoSEQ multiplex PCR, and TCRdb's table has in-frame clones only and misses some. Of 150,000 to 200,000 clones listed, around 90% were seen once; the top ten hold 5% to 6.5%. The sample consisted of peripheral blood. The receptor set was obtained from a middle-aged man with active or convalescent COVID-19. Each CDR3 is given with its conserved first and last residue. D genes are given only for firm matches. Expanded clones are given a class, and other clones once, few, many or no size at all.

17,TRBV29-1,few,-,TRBJ1-4,CSVEDTWGGTENEKLFF,TGCAGCGTTGAAGATACATGGGGGGGGACGGAGAATGAAAAACTGTTTTTT
15,TRBV10-3,-,TRBD1,TRBJ2-1,CAISERGQGTDEQFF,TGTGCCATCAGTGAGAGAGGACAGGGGACCGATGAGCAGTTCTTC
15,TRBV28,once,TRBD2,TRBJ2-1,CASSMTSGGNNEQFF,TGTGCCAGCAGTATGACTAGCGGGGGAAACAATGAGCAGTTCTTC
11,TRBV11-2,-,-,TRBJ2-3,CASTGGNTQYF,TGTGCCAGCACTGGGGGGAATACGCAGTATTTT
15,TRBV19,-,-,TRBJ1-2,CASSNQNRANYGYTF,TGTGCCAGTAGCAACCAAAACAGGGCTAACTATGGCTACACCTTC
14,TRBV7-9,-,-,TRBJ1-1,CASSLQGRVAEAFF,TGTGCCAGCAGTTTACAGGGTAGGGTCGCTGAAGCTTTCTTT
13,TRBV18,-,TRBD1,TRBJ1-1,CASQDREDTEAFF,TGTGCCAGCCAGGACAGGGAGGACACTGAAGCTTTCTTT
13,TRBV27,-,-,TRBJ2-7,CASSRPTGGEQYF,TGTGCCAGCAGTCGCCCGACAGGAGGCGAGCAGTACTTC
15,TRBV4-3,-,TRBD1,TRBJ2-1,CASKPMDREANEQFF,TGCGCCAGCAAGCCGATGGACAGGGAGGCCAATGAGCAGTTCTTC
18,TRBV6-2/TRBV6-3,-,TRBD1,TRBJ1-5,CASSPGYYDRGGKQPQHF,TGTGCCAGCAGTCCCGGATACTATGACAGGGGAGGAAAACAGCCCCAGCATTTT